This is a list of T cell receptor beta chains from one sample in a study of cytomegalovirus exposure and HLA in healthy donors. TCRdb keeps only in-frame clones here, not all; method: immunoSEQ multiplex PCR. The sample includes about 180,000 clones, over 75% of them seen just once. The material sequenced was PBMCs. The receptors stem from a woman aged 45 to 65 in good health and CMV-seronegative. The CDR3 runs from the conserved cysteine through the conserved F or W. D genes are given only for firm matches. Clone size, where shown, is once, few, many, or a class for clones that have expanded.

TRBV5-6	.	TRBJ2-5	.	CASSFRQQETQYF	TGTGCCAGCAGCTTTCGACAACAAGAGACCCAGTACTTC
TRBV10-3	.	TRBJ1-1	.	CAIRFAGDTEAFF	TGTGCCATCAGATTTGCAGGGGACACTGAAGCTTTCTTT
TRBV7-6	.	TRBJ1-1	.	CASSLAGQTNTEAFF	TGTGCCAGCAGCTTAGCCGGACAGACGAACACTGAAGCTTTCTTT
TRBV5-1	.	TRBJ1-3	once	CASSLDRGAVGNTIYF	TGCGCCAGCAGCTTGGACCGGGGGGCAGTTGGAAACACCATATATTTT
TRBV15	TRBD2	TRBJ2-7	.	CATSRSGGAKRYEQYF	TGTGCCACCAGCAGGTCGGGGGGGGCGAAGCGCTACGAGCAGTACTTC
TRBV5-6	TRBD1	TRBJ2-7	.	CASRFGTGPYEQYF	TGTGCCAGCAGATTCGGGACAGGGCCTTACGAGCAGTACTTC
TRBV11-3	.	TRBJ2-7	.	CASSAAQDEQYF	TGTGCCAGCAGCGCCGCACAGGACGAGCAGTACTTC
TRBV28	TRBD2	TRBJ2-7	.	CASSSALGGGRAGYEQYF	TGTGCCAGCAGTTCCGCCTTAGGGGGCGGGAGGGCCGGCTACGAGCAGTACTTC
TRBV11-1	TRBD2	TRBJ2-3	.	CASSLRSSGVRGTDTQYF	TGTGCCAGCAGCTTAAGGTCTAGCGGGGTAAGGGGCACAGATACGCAGTATTTT
TRBV28	TRBD1	TRBJ2-5	.	CASSLQGAQTQYF	TGTGCCAGCAGTTTACAGGGGGCTCAGACCCAGTACTTC
TRBV5-1	.	TRBJ1-3	few	CASSPLSDQGSGNTIYF	TGCGCCAGCAGCCCCCTATCAGACCAGGGCTCTGGAAACACCATATATTTT
TRBV7-9	TRBD2	TRBJ2-6	.	CASARGLAGSGANVLTF	TGTGCCAGCGCCCGGGGGCTAGCGGGCTCTGGGGCCAACGTCCTGACTTTC
TRBV5-1	TRBD1	TRBJ2-1	.	CASTTRDRGLNNEQFF	TGCGCCAGCACCACCCGGGACAGGGGTCTGAACAATGAGCAGTTCTTC
TRBV5-1	.	TRBJ1-1	once	CASRRDAGTEAFF	TGCGCCAGCAGGCGGGACGCGGGCACTGAAGCTTTCTTT
TRBV2	.	TRBJ1-1	.	CASRLGQNTEAFF	TGTGCCAGCAGGCTGGGACAGAACACTGAAGCTTTCTTT
TRBV2	TRBD1	TRBJ2-6	.	CASSSGGQGGANVLTF	TGTGCCAGCAGTTCAGGGGGTCAGGGAGGGGCCAACGTCCTGACTTTC
TRBV5-6	.	TRBJ1-1	.	CASRYTGRTEAFF	TGTGCCAGCAGGTATACAGGGCGCACTGAAGCTTTCTTT
TRBV29-1	.	TRBJ1-1	.	CSVEYSQMNTEAFF	TGCAGCGTTGAGTACAGCCAGATGAACACTGAAGCTTTCTTT
TRBV7-9	.	TRBJ2-7	.	CASSSQDEQYF	TGTGCCAGCAGCTCTCAGGACGAGCAGTACTTC
TRBV6-1	.	TRBJ2-7	.	CASISPGLAYEQYF	TGTGCCAGCATCTCACCCGGTTTAGCCTACGAGCAGTACTTC
TRBV9	.	TRBJ2-7	.	CASSVLNVGASYEQYF	TGTGCCAGCAGCGTACTGAATGTGGGGGCCTCCTACGAGCAGTACTTC
TRBV6-1	TRBD1	TRBJ1-1	few	CASTFDTGATEAFF	TGTGCCAGCACGTTTGATACAGGGGCCACTGAAGCTTTCTTT
TRBV6-1	.	TRBJ1-5	.	CASSEIRTRGQHF	TGTGCCAGCAGTGAAATTCGTACACGGGGCCAGCATTTT
TRBV4-1	TRBD1	TRBJ2-2	.	CASSQDGTGTGELFF	TGCGCCAGCAGCCAAGATGGGACAGGGACCGGGGAGCTGTTTTTT
TRBV10-2	.	TRBJ1-1	.	CAIDTDRRGTEAFF	TGCGCCATCGACACCGACAGGAGAGGGACTGAAGCTTTCTTT
TRBV30	.	TRBJ1-6	.	CAWSEGRTIFSPLHF	TGTGCCTGGAGTGAGGGCAGGACTATATTTTCACCCCTCCACTTT
TRBV5-1	.	TRBJ2-1	few	CASSLGQDPYNEQFF	TGCGCCAGCAGCTTGGGACAGGACCCCTACAATGAGCAGTTCTTC
TRBV30	TRBD2	TRBJ2-7	.	CAWSRASGDYEQYF	TGTGCCTGGAGTCGGGCTAGCGGGGACTACGAGCAGTACTTC
TRBV7-8	TRBD2	TRBJ2-7	.	CASSPVRTRDSEQYF	TGTGCCAGCAGCCCGGTCCGGACTAGAGACTCCGAGCAGTACTTC
TRBV5-4	TRBD2	TRBJ2-5	.	CASSSTPLAGGQETQYF	TGTGCCAGCAGCTCTACCCCTCTAGCGGGGGGGCAAGAGACCCAGTACTTC
TRBV6-5	TRBD1	TRBJ1-1	.	CASINGGGGEAFF	TGTGCCAGCATAAATGGAGGGGGCGGTGAAGCTTTCTTT
TRBV4-1	.	TRBJ2-7	.	CASSQYRVNEQYF	TGCGCCAGCAGCCAATACAGGGTAAACGAGCAGTACTTC
TRBV28	.	TRBJ2-7	.	CASSLYRQHSYEQYF	TGTGCCAGCAGTTTATACAGGCAACACTCCTACGAGCAGTACTTC
TRBV28	TRBD1	TRBJ1-2	once	CASSFGQGMSTYGYTF	TGTGCCAGCAGTTTTGGACAGGGCATGTCTACCTATGGCTACACCTTC
TRBV2	.	TRBJ2-1	.	CASSEGGEQFF	TGTGCCAGCAGTGAAGGCGGTGAGCAGTTCTTC
TRBV28	TRBD1	TRBJ1-4	.	CASSDIWTGTVNEKLFF	TGTGCCAGCAGCGATATCTGGACGGGGACAGTTAATGAAAAACTGTTTTTT
TRBV5-4	.	TRBJ1-4	.	CASSLGASNEKLFF	TGTGCCAGCAGCTTGGGGGCCTCTAATGAAAAACTGTTTTTT
TRBV29-1	.	TRBJ2-3	.	CSVSSTGFRSDTQYF	TGCAGCGTCTCCTCCACCGGGTTTCGATCCGATACGCAGTATTTT
TRBV4-1	TRBD1	TRBJ1-6	.	CASGGTGFDSSYNSPLHF	TGCGCCAGCGGGGGGACAGGGTTCGACTCTTCCTATAATTCACCCCTCCACTTT
TRBV2	TRBD1	TRBJ1-4	.	CASSVLGGGEKLFF	TGTGCCAGCAGTGTTTTAGGGGGCGGTGAAAAACTGTTTTTT
TRBV10-3	.	TRBJ2-7	.	CAISDGSRGYEQYF	TGTGCCATCAGTGACGGGAGTAGGGGCTACGAGCAGTACTTC
TRBV5-8	TRBD1	TRBJ2-5	.	CASSLRGTGDRRETQYF	TGTGCCAGCAGCCTCCGCGGGACAGGGGACAGGCGCGAGACCCAGTACTTC
TRBV6-1	.	TRBJ2-2	once	CASSEQGLRYTGELFF	TGTGCCAGCAGTGAACAAGGACTACGGTACACCGGGGAGCTGTTTTTT
TRBV27	.	TRBJ1-4	once	CASRGGLYATNEKLFF	TGTGCCAGCAGGGGGGGACTATATGCAACTAATGAAAAACTGTTTTTT
TRBV5-4	TRBD2	TRBJ2-1	.	CASSPKRGTYDEQFF	TGTGCCAGCAGCCCAAAGCGGGGGACCTACGATGAGCAGTTCTTC